The sample holds a few counts of the clone carrying this T cell receptor (beta chain). The data stem from a study of T cell changes during pregnancy in multiple sclerosis. The protocol was immunoSEQ multiplex PCR, while the TCRdb copy is restricted to in-frame clones and leaves out a portion. In the table there are 85,000 to 95,000 clones, 91% of which are singletons. The V gene's germline CDR1 is ENHRY and CDR2 SYGVKD. This CDR3 has 13 amino acids. The junction had 6 bases not matched to a gene; V was cut back by 4 bases and J by 7 bases. The clonotype originates from a female donor in good health, enrolled as a control in a pregnancy study. The chain uses TRBV10-3 and TRBJ1-1; 7 nucleotides match TRBD1. The sample in question was peripheral blood, obtained after pregnancy. The CDR3 DNA follows: TGTGCCATCAGTGGTTTCGGACAGGATGAAGCTTTCTTT. Residues: CAISGFGQDEAFF.